Below, 21 T cell receptor beta chains from the same sample are listed, as sequenced in a study of shared clonotypes between healthy human individuals. TCRdb's copy holds only in-frame clones and misses some; the assay was immunoSEQ multiplex PCR. Of about 1.5 million clones in the sample, around 97% were seen once. Sequencing used naive CD4+ T cells sorted from blood. Subset defined: CD45RA+ positively selected. These receptors came from a man aged 25-45 years in good health.

The gene calls are TRBV6-5 and TRBJ2-7, with D uncertain. The CDR3 covers 13 residues. Looked up from germline, CDR1 is MNHEY and CDR2 is SVGAGI. Between the trimmed V and J ends, which lost 7 bases and 3 bases, there was a span of 13 bases. DNA for the CDR3: TGTGCCAGCACCCCTCGGGCGAACTACGAGCAGTACTTC. Protein product: CASTPRANYEQYF.

This clone was picked up one time. Other DNA sequences within the sample encode an identical CDR3. The chain employs TRBV19 and TRBJ2-7, with 10 bases identical to TRBD1. The CDR3 is 15 residues long. Trimming at V came to 3 bases and at J to 5 bases, leaving 7 bases not matched to a gene. Per the germline V gene, CDR1 is LNHDA and CDR2 is SQIVND (reference sequence). The CDR3 sequence is CASSIGRDRGHEQYF. The CDR3 coding sequence is TGTGCCAGTAGTATTGGCAGGGACAGGGGCCACGAGCAGTACTTC.

CDR3 sequence (DNA): TGTGCCATCAGTGAGTCAGGGCTCCCCTACGAGCAGTACTTC. It is translated as CAISESGLPYEQYF. The rearrangement uses TRBV10-3 and TRBJ2-7; D is ambiguous. The V gene lost 0 bases and the J gene lost 2 bases, with 8 bases spanning the gap. Looked up from germline, CDR1 is ENHRY and CDR2 is SYGVKD. The CDR3 has 14 residues.

This clone showed up just once. The rearrangement links TRBV9 to TRBJ2-2, with TRBD2 matching 8 bases. The CDR3 extends over 16 amino acids. With 3 bases clipped from V and 4 bases from J, the junction kept 8 bases outside the gene matches. Germline values: CDR1 SGDLS, CDR2 YYNGEE. In DNA, the CDR3 is TGTGCCAGCAGCGCCGGACTAGCTCGGATCACCGGGGAGCTGTTTTTT. It yields the protein CASSAGLARITGELFF.

The chain couples TRBV7-9 to TRBJ2-1; 13 bases agree with TRBD2. The germline V gene has CDR1 SEHNR and CDR2 FQNEAQ (reference sequence). The CDR3 is 18 amino acids. Trimming removed 5 bases from V and 7 bases from J; junction bases left unmatched: 14. The CDR3 DNA sequence: TGTGCCAGCAGCCCACTGGTTCTACTAGCGGGAGGGTCAAATGAGCAGTTCTTC. Translation: CASSPLVLLAGGSNEQFF.

The chain recombines TRBV29-1 with TRBJ2-6; D uncertain. The CDR3 spans 12 residues. V gave up 6 bases and J gave up 4 bases, with 7 bases separating them. Germline assignment: CDR1 SQVTM and CDR2 ANQGSEA. The CDR3 reads CSVSGGANVLTF. CDR3 in DNA: TGCAGCGTGAGTGGAGGGGCCAACGTCCTGACTTTC. Full variable domain (outside the CDR3, taken from reference TRBV29-1 and TRBJ2-6): SAVISQKPSRDICQRGTSLTIQCQVDSQVTMMFWYRQQPGQSLTLIATANQGSEATYESGFVIDKFPISRPNLTFSTLTVSNMSPEDSSIYLCSVSGGANVLTFGAGSRLTVL.

The chain carries TRBV28 and TRBJ1-4; no clear D. Trimming removed 3 bases from V and 9 bases from J, with 5 bases in between. Per germline, CDR1 MDHEN and CDR2 SYDVKM. The CDR3 sequence is 11 residues long. CDR3 nucleotides: TGTGCCAGCAGTTTTTCCCAAAAACTGTTTTTT. Protein sequence: CASSFSQKLFF.

In its sample, this clone was seen once. The junction does not match germline at one end; this may be a read error. V is TRBV7-9 and J is TRBJ2-5; 8 bases align to TRBD1. Germline V gene data show CDR1 as SEHNR and CDR2 as FQNEAQ (reference sequence). CDR3 size: 15 residues. CDR3 nucleotides: TGTGCCAGCAGCTCAGTGGGACAGGCCGAAGAGCCCCAGTACTTC. It codes for CASSSVGQAEEPQYF.

This sequence joins TRBV14 and TRBJ2-3, with a possible D match to TRBD2 (6 bases). From germline, CDR1 is SGHDN and CDR2 FVKESK. Trimming stripped 11 bases from V and 0 bases from J, with 12 bases between. The CDR3 spans 13 residues. The CDR3 loop is CAGPGVSTDTQYF. The DNA for the CDR3 is TGTGCCGGTCCGGGGGTTAGCACAGATACGCAGTATTTT.

This chain connects TRBV6-1 to TRBJ2-5; D is possibly TRBD1 (6 bases). Germline V gives CDR1 MNHNS, CDR2 SASEGT. The CDR3 is 14 residues long. V shed 3 bases and J shed 2 bases, with 10 bases lying between them. The CDR3 region has the DNA TGTGCCAGCAGTGAGGGGGCGGAACAAGAGACCCAGTACTTC. Translation gives CASSEGAEQETQYF.

J is TRBJ1-1 and V is TRBV28; the D gene is possibly TRBD1 (6 bases). Germline V CDR1 and CDR2: MDHEN, SYDVKM. Between the trimmed V and J ends, which lost 3 bases and 0 bases, there was a span of 11 bases. The CDR3 extends over 15 amino acids. The CDR3, as DNA: TGTGCCAGCAGTTTCGGGGGGGCTGTGAACACTGAAGCTTTCTTT. Translated: CASSFGGAVNTEAFF.

The chain carries TRBV9 and TRBJ2-3; the D gene is possibly TRBD2 (5 bases). CDR1 SGDLS and CDR2 YYNGEE come from the germline V gene. Deletions cut 1 base from V and 6 bases from J, with 15 bases between. The length of the CDR3 is 15 residues. The CDR3 coding sequence is TGTGCCAGCAGCGTAAGCGCACATACGGGGGATACGCAGTATTTT. It is translated as CASSVSAHTGDTQYF. The full variable domain, completed using reference TRBV9 and TRBJ2-3, is DSGVTQTPKHLITATGQRVTLRCSPRSGDLSVYWYQQSLDQGLQFLIQYYNGEERAKGNILERFSAQQFPDLHSELNLSSLELGDSALYFCASSVSAHTGDTQYFGPGTRLTVL.

The CDR3, as DNA: TGTGCCAGCAGCACTCGGGGGGGGACTAGCGGGAGAGAGACCCAGTACTTC. Translated, it gives CASSTRGGTSGRETQYF. The V gene is TRBV11-2, the J gene TRBJ2-5, with 14 bases identical to TRBD2. This CDR3 has 17 amino acids. Unmatched junction bases numbered 9, after V lost 5 bases and J lost 4 bases. CDR1 SGHAT and CDR2 FQNNGV come from the germline V gene.

The chain links TRBV5-1 to TRBJ2-7, with D perhaps TRBD2 (6 bases). Trimming cost V 0 bases and J 5 bases, with 15 bases left between them. There are 15 residues in the CDR3. The germline V gene encodes CDR1 SGHRS and CDR2 YFSETQ. The chain's CDR3 is CASSLVGLAPDEQYF. The CDR3 DNA reads as TGCGCCAGCAGCTTGGTTGGCCTAGCGCCGGACGAGCAGTACTTC.

The gene calls are TRBV27 and TRBJ2-7; D is unclear. The CDR3 length is 14 residues. CDR1 is MNHEY and CDR2 is SMNVEV in the germline V gene (reference sequence). Trimming removed 3 bases at V and 2 bases at J, with 11 bases between. The CDR3 nucleotides are TGTGCCAGCAGTTTCCTCCCCACCACCTACGAGCAGTACTTC. Residues: CASSFLPTTYEQYF.

The chain links TRBV11-3 to TRBJ2-7; D call uncertain. The CDR3 covers 11 residues. CDR1 and CDR2 (germline): SGHNT, YENEEA. Trimming pared 7 bases from V and 4 bases from J, leaving 8 bases between. CDR3 DNA sequence: TGTGCCAGCACAAACGGATACGAGCAGTACTTC. Its translation: CASTNGYEQYF.

This rearrangement joins TRBV6-5 to TRBJ1-1, with D possibly being TRBD1 (5 bases). The CDR3 runs 11 residues. Per the germline V gene, CDR1 is MNHEY and CDR2 is SVGAGI. The V and J ends lost 8 bases and 6 bases respectively, with 10 bases between them. The CDR3 nucleotides read TGTGCCAGCGCGCAGGGTCCTGAAGCTTTCTTT. Its translation is CASAQGPEAFF.

The CDR3 sequence: CASGGGSIATRGQFF. CDR3 nucleotides: TGTGCCAGCGGGGGGGGATCGATTGCTACAAGAGGGCAGTTCTTC. The V and J genes are TRBV25-1 and TRBJ2-1; 7 bases align to TRBD2. The CDR3 consists of 15 residues. The J segment lost 12 bases and the V segment lost 8 bases, leaving 19 bases of the junction unmatched. Looked up from germline, CDR1 is MGHDK and CDR2 is SYGVNS.

With respect to this clone: The sample contains more than one DNA sequence encoding this CDR3. V gene TRBV6-1 combines with J gene TRBJ2-3; D not resolved. The V end lost 2 bases, the J end lost 5 bases, and 5 bases lay between the germline ends. Germline V gene lookup returns CDR1 MNHNS and CDR2 SASEGT. The CDR3 contains 12 residues. CDR3 in amino acids: CASSELRDTQYF. CDR3 DNA: TGTGCCAGCAGTGAACTTAGAGATACGCAGTATTTT.

The chain has TRBV18 and TRBJ2-7; 8 nucleotides agree with TRBD1. The CDR3 contains 15 residues. The V and J ends lost 0 bases and 6 bases, in that order; junction bases with no gene match: 7. Germline V CDR1 and CDR2: KGHSH, LQKENI. The CDR3 spells CASSPPGQGGSEQYF. CDR3 sequence (DNA): TGTGCCAGCTCACCACCTGGACAGGGTGGAAGCGAGCAGTACTTC.

The chain combines TRBV9 with TRBJ2-1, with 12 bases matching TRBD2. With V trimmed by 0 bases and J by 10 bases, 5 bases remained unmatched. This CDR3 has 15 residues. Germline-derived CDR1 and CDR2 are SGDLS and YYNGEE. The DNA for the CDR3 is TGTGCCAGCAGCGTAGGTCCTAGCGGGAGGGGGGAGCAGTTCTTC. Protein product: CASSVGPSGRGEQFF.